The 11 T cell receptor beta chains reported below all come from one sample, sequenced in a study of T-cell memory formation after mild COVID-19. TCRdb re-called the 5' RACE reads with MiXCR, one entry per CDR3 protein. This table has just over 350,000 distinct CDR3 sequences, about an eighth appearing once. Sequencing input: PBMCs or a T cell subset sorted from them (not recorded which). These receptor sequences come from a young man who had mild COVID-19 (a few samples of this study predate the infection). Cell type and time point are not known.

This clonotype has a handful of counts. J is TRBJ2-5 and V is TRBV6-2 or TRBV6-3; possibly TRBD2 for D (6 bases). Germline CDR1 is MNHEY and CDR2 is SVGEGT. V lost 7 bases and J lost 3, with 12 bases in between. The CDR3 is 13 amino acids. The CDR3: CASTDPGEETQYF. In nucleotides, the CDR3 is TGTGCCAGCACCGATCCGGGGGAAGAGACCCAGTACTTC.

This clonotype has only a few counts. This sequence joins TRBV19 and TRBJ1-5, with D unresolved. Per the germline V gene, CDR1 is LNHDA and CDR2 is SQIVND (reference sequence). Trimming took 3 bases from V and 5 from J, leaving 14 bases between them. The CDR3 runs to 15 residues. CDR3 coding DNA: TGTGCCAGTAGTATTATGGCCAGGCTCGATCAGCCCCAGCATTTT. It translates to CASSIMARLDQPQHF.

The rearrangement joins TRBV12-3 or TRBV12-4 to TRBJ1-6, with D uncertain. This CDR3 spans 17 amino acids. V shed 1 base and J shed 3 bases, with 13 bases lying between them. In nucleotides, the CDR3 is TGTGCCAGCAGTTTAGACCGCAGCGTTAGCTATAATTCACCCCTCCACTTT. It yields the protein CASSLDRSVSYNSPLHF.

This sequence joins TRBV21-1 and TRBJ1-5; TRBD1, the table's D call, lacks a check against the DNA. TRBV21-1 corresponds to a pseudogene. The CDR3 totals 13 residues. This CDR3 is CASAGKGGQPQHF. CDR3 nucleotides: TGTGCCAGCGCCGGGAAGGGCGGGCAGCCCCAGCATTTT.

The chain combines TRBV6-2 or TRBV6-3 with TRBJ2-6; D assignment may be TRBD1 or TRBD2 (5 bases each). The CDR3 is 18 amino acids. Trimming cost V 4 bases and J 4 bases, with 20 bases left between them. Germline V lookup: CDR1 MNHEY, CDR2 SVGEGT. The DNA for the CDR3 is TGTGCCAGCAGTTTCCGGGACCGTTTCCATTTGGGGGCCAACGTCCTGACTTTC. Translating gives CASSFRDRFHLGANVLTF.

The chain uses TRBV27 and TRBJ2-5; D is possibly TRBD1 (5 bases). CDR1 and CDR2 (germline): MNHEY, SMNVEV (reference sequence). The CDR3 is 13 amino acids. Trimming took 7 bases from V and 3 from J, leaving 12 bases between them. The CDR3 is CASTPWGKETQYF. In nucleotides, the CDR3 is TGTGCCAGCACCCCTTGGGGCAAAGAGACCCAGTACTTC.

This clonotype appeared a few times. The DNA for the CDR3 is TGTGCCAGCTCACCGGACAAGGCATTACCCCTCCACTTT. Its translation is CASSPDKALPLHF. The chain employs TRBV18 and TRBJ1-6; possible D gene TRBD1, 5 bases. Between the trimmed V and J ends, which lost 3 bases and 12 bases, there was a span of 12 bases. The germline V gene has CDR1 KGHSH and CDR2 LQKENI. The CDR3 runs 13 residues.

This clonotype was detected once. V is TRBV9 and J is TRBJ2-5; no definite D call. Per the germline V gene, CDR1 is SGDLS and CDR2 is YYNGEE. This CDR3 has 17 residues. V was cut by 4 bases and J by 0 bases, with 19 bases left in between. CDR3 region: CASSIGRRPGDQETQYF. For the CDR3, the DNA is TGTGCCAGCAGCATAGGCCGGCGCCCAGGCGACCAAGAGACCCAGTACTTC.

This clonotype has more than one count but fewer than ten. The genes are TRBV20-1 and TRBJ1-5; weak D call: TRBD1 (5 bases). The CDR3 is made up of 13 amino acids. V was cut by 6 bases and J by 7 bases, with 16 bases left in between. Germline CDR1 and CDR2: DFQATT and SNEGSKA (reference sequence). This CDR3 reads CSASKQESQPQHF. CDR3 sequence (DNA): TGCAGTGCCAGTAAACAGGAGTCCCAGCCCCAGCATTTT.

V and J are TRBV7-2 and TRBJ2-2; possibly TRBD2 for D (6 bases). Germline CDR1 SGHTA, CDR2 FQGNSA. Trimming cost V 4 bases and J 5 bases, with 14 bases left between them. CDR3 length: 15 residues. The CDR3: CASSSAGTRTGELFF. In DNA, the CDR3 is TGTGCCAGCAGCTCCGCCGGGACTCGAACCGGGGAGCTGTTTTTT.

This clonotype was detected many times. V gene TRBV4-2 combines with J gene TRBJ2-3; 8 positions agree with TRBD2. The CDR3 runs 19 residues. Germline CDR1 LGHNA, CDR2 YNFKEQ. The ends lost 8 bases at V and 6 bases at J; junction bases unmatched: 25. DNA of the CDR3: TGTGCCAGCTTTCTCCTTCGTCCCCCTCTAGCGGGTAAACCCGATACGCAGTATTTT. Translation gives CASFLLRPPLAGKPDTQYF.